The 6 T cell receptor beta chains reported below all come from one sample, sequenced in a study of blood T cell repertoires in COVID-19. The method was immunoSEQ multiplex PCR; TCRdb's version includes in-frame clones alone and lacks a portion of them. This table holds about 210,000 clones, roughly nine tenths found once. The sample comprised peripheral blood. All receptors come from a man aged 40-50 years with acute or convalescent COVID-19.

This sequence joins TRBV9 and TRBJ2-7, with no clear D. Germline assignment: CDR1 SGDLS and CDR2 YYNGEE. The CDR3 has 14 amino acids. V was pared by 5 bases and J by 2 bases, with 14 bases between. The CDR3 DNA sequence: TGTGCCAGCAGTCCAGGTTCACCACCCTACGAGCAGTACTTC. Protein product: CASSPGSPPYEQYF.

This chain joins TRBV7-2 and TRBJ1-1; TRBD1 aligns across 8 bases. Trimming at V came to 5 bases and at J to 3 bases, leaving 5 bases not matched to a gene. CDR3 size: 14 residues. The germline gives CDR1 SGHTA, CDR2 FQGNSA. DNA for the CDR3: TGTGCCAGCAGCCAGAACAGGGGGGACACTGAAGCTTTCTTT. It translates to CASSQNRGDTEAFF.

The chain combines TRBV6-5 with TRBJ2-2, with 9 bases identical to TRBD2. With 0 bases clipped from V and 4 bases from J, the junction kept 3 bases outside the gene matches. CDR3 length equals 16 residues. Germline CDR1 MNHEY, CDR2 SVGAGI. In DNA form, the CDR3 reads TGTGCCAGCAGTTACTCTGGACTAGCGCGCACCGGGGAGCTGTTTTTT. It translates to CASSYSGLARTGELFF.

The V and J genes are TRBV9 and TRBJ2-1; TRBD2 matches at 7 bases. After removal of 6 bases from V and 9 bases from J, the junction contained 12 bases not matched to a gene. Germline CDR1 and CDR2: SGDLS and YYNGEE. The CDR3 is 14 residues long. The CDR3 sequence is CASNRDYYFGEQFF. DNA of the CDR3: TGTGCCAGCAACCGGGACTATTATTTCGGTGAGCAGTTCTTC.

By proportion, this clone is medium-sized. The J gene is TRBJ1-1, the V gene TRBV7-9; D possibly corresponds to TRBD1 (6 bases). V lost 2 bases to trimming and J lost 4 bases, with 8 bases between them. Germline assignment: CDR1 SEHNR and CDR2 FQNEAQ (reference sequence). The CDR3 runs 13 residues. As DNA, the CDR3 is TGTGCCAGCAGCTTAACAGGGACCACTGAAGCTTTCTTT. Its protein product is CASSLTGTTEAFF.

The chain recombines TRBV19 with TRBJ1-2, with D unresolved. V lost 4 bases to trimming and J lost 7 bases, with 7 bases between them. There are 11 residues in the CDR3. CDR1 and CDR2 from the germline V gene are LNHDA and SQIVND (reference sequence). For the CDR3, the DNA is TGTGCCAGTAGTACCGGAGGTGGCTACACCTTC. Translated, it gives CASSTGGGYTF.